What follows describes a single T cell receptor (beta chain). Its antigen is not yet known. Base qualities were left out, and no much larger clone turns up one base away. The entry originates in a study of blood T cells in healthy people across ages (dated by TCRdb to 2013 to 2016). Context from the whole study: In model experiments, template switching captured about one uniquely barcoded TCR beta cDNA molecule for every two T cells. To track age-related changes in TCR beta repertoire diversity, the study relied on deep sequencing normalized with unique cDNA molecular identifiers. Four age groups were formed from the donors: young (average about 15 years), middle-aged (approximately 41), aged (around 68) and long-lived (approximately 78). Donors of different ages were randomly distributed across sequencing lanes to avoid experimental bias. Two additional independent replicas of 1 million unique cDNA reads from the same blood draw were analyzed for two donors (one aged 18 to 29 and one aged 80 or older). Results the study describes overall, beyond this receptor: Estimates of total diversity from one million sequenced T cells were regarded as lower bounds and underestimates. The percentage of naive T cells measured by flow cytometry correlated strongly with observed TCR beta diversity. Because profiling used bulk unsorted PBMCs, naive and antigen-experienced compartments could not be compared conclusively. Because the CMV infection status of the donors was unknown, age-related changes in expanded clonotypes may potentially have been confounded. As age increased, observed TCR beta diversity per million T cells dropped in a roughly linear way, and a significant reduction was already evident by age 40. Compared with the aged group, more naive CD4+ T cells, fewer expanded clones and increased TCR diversity were shown by the long-lived group, suggesting age selection.

Donors were 39 systemically healthy Caucasian individuals from Russia aged roughly 6 to 90 years. Each donor gave 8 to 10 milliliters of peripheral blood, collected into EDTA-treated Vacutainer tubes. PBMCs were isolated by Ficoll-Paque density-gradient centrifugation, with at least 6.5 million obtained per sample. Trizol reagent was used to extract total RNA from the PBMCs, yielding at least 5.5 micrograms per sample. For every donor, flow cytometry on a PBMC aliquot measured the percentage of naive CD45RAhigh/CD27high T cells. Libraries were made using 5' RACE. Sequencer: Illumina HiSeq 2500. A second PCR of roughly 7 to 11 cycles was performed with a sample-barcoded 5' primer and a J-beta primer mix. Each TCR beta cDNA molecule received a unique molecular identifier from a template-switch 5' adaptor carrying 12 random nucleotides. Each sample yielded at least 2.5 million CDR3-containing paired-end reads. The Mint cDNA synthesis kit, primed by a TRBC-specific oligonucleotide, was used to synthesize first-strand cDNA from all RNA. After uracil-DNA glycosylase treatment, a first 18-cycle PCR used universal primers M1SS and BC2_uni_R on all cDNA. The paper's data handling went like this. Normalization of each sample was performed by random selection of 1 million high-quality reads, each carrying a distinct molecular identifier. Reads with shared molecular identifiers were discarded instead of being binned into consensus sequences. MiTCR, with a Q25 quality threshold and the strictest error-elimination algorithm, was used for CDR3 identification, clonotype clustering and error correction. A nonparametric unseen species model using Euler transformation provided a lower-bound estimate of total TCR beta diversity. TCRdb cleaned the public reads at Q25 with fastp, built clones with MiXCR and kept in-frame beta chains. Records with the same CDR3 protein are collapsed into one entry carrying the most frequent genes and DNA. Clone size and V and J calls follow TCRdb, not the original study. The sample table shows 700,000 to 1,000,000 distinct CDR3 sequences, and around 43% are seen once. Roughly 18% of the sample belongs to the ten largest clones.

CDR1 and CDR2 are drawn from the germline V gene: MNHEY, SVGEGT. The CDR3 contains 13 residues, cysteine and phenylalanine counted. Kept here is only the CDR3 DNA, which spans 39 bases and is read in frame from base 1. Trimming costs V 2 bases and J 3 bases, and their ends lie 8 bases apart. The rearranged chain carries TRBV6-2 or TRBV6-3 and TRBJ2-7; the D gene is possibly TRBD1 or TRBD2, with 5 bases matching each. Input material: blood. The sequence derives from a man aged 55 to 70 in good health. The bases read TGTGCCAGCAGTTACATTGGGGGCTACGAGCAGTACTTC. This codes for CASSYIGGYEQYF.